The 24 T cell receptor beta chains below were found in one sample sequenced in a study of cytomegalovirus exposure and HLA in healthy donors. The PCR employed 60 Vbeta primers together with 13 Jbeta primers. Sequencing used immunoSEQ multiplex PCR; TCRdb keeps in-frame clones, though not all of them. This table holds some 200,000 clones, approximately 84% found once. Specimen: PBMCs. The receptors originated from a girl under three years old in good health and CMV-seronegative.

The chain joins TRBV5-6 to TRBJ2-7; a possible D gene is TRBD2 (6 bases). The germline gives CDR1 SGHDT, CDR2 YYEEEE. The CDR3 covers 11 residues. V was pared by 2 bases and J by 10 bases, with 10 bases between. The CDR3 nucleotides read TGTGCCAGCAGCTTTGCGGGATCCCAGTACTTC. It is translated as CASSFAGSQYF.

V gene TRBV5-1 combines with J gene TRBJ2-7; TRBD2 is a possible D gene (6 bases). The germline gives CDR1 SGHRS, CDR2 YFSETQ. This CDR3 has 16 residues. V was pared by 7 bases and J by 2 bases, with 22 bases between. The CDR3 coding sequence is TGCGCCAGCTCCCCGTTGGTCGGGAGATCCACCTACGAGCAGTACTTC. The encoded protein is CASSPLVGRSTYEQYF.

The V and J genes are TRBV4-1 and TRBJ1-3; no firm D call. Trimming stripped 0 bases from V and 0 bases from J, with 9 bases between. The CDR3 sequence is 16 residues long. Germline values: CDR1 MGHRA, CDR2 YSYEKL. CDR3 bases: TGCGCCAGCAGCCAAGAAGGAGCCCACTCTGGAAACACCATATATTTT. Protein sequence: CASSQEGAHSGNTIYF.

This clone appeared once. The chain carries TRBV5-4 and TRBJ2-5; 10 bases align to TRBD1. V lost 2 bases to trimming and J lost 3 bases; unmatched junction nucleotides: 7. The CDR3 sequence is 16 residues long. CDR1 is SGHNT, CDR2 YYREEE, per germline (reference sequence). The DNA of the CDR3 is TGTGCCAGCAGCTTTTCATTTGGACAGGGGGAAGAGACCCAGTACTTC. Encoded protein: CASSFSFGQGEETQYF.

This clone was observed once. This chain joins TRBV20-1 and TRBJ2-3; D not certain. The V end lost 2 bases, the J end lost 4 bases, and 4 bases lay between the germline ends. Per germline, CDR1 DFQATT and CDR2 SNEGSKA (reference sequence). This CDR3 is 11 amino acids long. The CDR3 sequence: CSARKPDTQYF. The CDR3 DNA is TGCAGTGCTAGAAAGCCAGATACGCAGTATTTT.

This chain joins TRBV4-3 and TRBJ2-1, with 7 bases aligning to TRBD2. The germline V gene has CDR1 LGHNA and CDR2 YSLEER. The CDR3 runs 17 residues. J was trimmed by 3 bases and V by 4 bases; bases with no gene match: 12. DNA of the CDR3: TGCGCCAGCAGCCCACGTGAGGCTAGCGGTTTCTACAATGAGCAGTTCTTC. Residues: CASSPREASGFYNEQFF.

The genes are TRBV9 and TRBJ2-1; D perhaps matches TRBD1 (6 bases). This CDR3 has 15 residues. In germline, CDR1 is SGDLS, CDR2 YYNGEE. Trimming removed 0 bases at V and 6 bases at J, with 13 bases between. In nucleotides, the CDR3 is TGTGCCAGCAGCGTAGATTCCGGACAGCGCAATGAGCAGTTCTTC. This translates into CASSVDSGQRNEQFF.

This chain links TRBV6-5 with TRBJ2-7; 7 nucleotides agree with TRBD1. CDR3 length: 12 amino acids. The junction had 2 bases not matched to a gene; V was cut back by 6 bases and J by 3 bases. Germline V lookup: CDR1 MNHEY, CDR2 SVGAGI. CDR3 amino acids: CASRAGGYEQYF. The CDR3 nucleotides read TGTGCCAGCAGAGCAGGGGGCTACGAGCAGTACTTC.

The CDR3 region is CASSFSGVNSYEQYF. CDR3 DNA: TGTGCCAGCAGCTTCAGCGGGGTTAACTCCTACGAGCAGTACTTC. The rearrangement links TRBV7-2 to TRBJ2-7, with 7 bases that match TRBD2. The germline V gene encodes CDR1 SGHTA and CDR2 FQGNSA. The CDR3 covers 15 residues. The V and J ends lost 3 bases and 0 bases, in that order; junction bases with no gene match: 5.

The rearrangement joins TRBV21-1 to TRBJ2-3; whether TRBD2, the table's D call, matches the DNA was not checked. TRBV21-1 is reported as a pseudogene. CDR3 size: 19 residues. The CDR3 region has the DNA TGTGCCAGCAGTCCGGGACTAGCGGGGACCAACGTAAGCACAGATACGCAGTATTTT. It is translated as CASSPGLAGTNVSTDTQYF.

The J gene is TRBJ2-3, the V gene TRBV21-1; TRBD2, the D gene given by the table, was not confirmed from the DNA. TRBV21-1 is a known pseudogene. The CDR3 extends over 15 amino acids. CDR3 sequence (DNA): TGTGCCAGCAACCTCCTACTAGCGGGGTTGGATACGCAGTATTTT. Amino acids: CASNLLLAGLDTQYF.

This clone was observed once. The V and J genes are TRBV4-1 and TRBJ2-1, with TRBD1 matching 10 bases. There are 12 residues in the CDR3. V was clipped by 2 bases and J by 15 bases; unmatched bases: 4. CDR1 and CDR2 (germline): MGHRA, YSYEKL. CDR3 coding DNA: TGCGCCAGCAGCCAACCGACAGGGGGCCGGTTCTTC. It yields the protein CASSQPTGGRFF.

The count of this clone is one. The chain has TRBV6-5 and TRBJ2-7; the match to TRBD1 covers 7 bases. The length of the CDR3 is 12 residues. V lost 5 bases, J lost 7 bases, and 5 bases stayed unmatched. Germline V gives CDR1 MNHEY, CDR2 SVGAGI. CDR3: CASSRGGQEQYF. The CDR3 DNA reads as TGTGCCAGCAGTCGAGGGGGCCAGGAGCAGTACTTC.

This clone occurred a few times. This chain connects TRBV30 to TRBJ2-7; TRBD2 matches at 8 bases. The CDR3 loop spans 17 amino acids. Germline CDR1 and CDR2: GTSNPN and SVGIG (reference sequence). The V gene end was trimmed by 0 bases and the J gene end by 1 base; junction bases not matched to a gene: 11. In DNA form, the CDR3 reads TGTGCCTGGAGTGTAGGGCGGGAGGCTCTTAATTCCTACGAGCAGTACTTC. Translating gives CAWSVGREALNSYEQYF.

The rearrangement joins TRBV29-1 to TRBJ1-1; the match to TRBD1 covers 7 bases. The CDR3 is 14 residues long. CDR1 SQVTM and CDR2 ANQGSEA come from the germline V gene. V gave up 4 bases and J gave up 7 bases; unmatched junction bases: 12. Written as DNA, the CDR3 is TGCAGCGTTGTCGGGGGTAAGGGGGCGGATGAAGCTTTCTTT. This encodes CSVVGGKGADEAFF.

J is TRBJ1-4 and V is TRBV25-1, with 7 nucleotides matching TRBD1. Losses at the gene ends were 4 bases for V and 8 bases for J; bases not matched to a gene: 13. The CDR3 loop spans 16 amino acids. Germline CDR1 and CDR2: MGHDK and SYGVNS. For the CDR3, the DNA is TGTGCCAGCAGTGGAGCCGCAGGGGGTTTTGACGAAAAACTGTTTTTT. Protein product: CASSGAAGGFDEKLFF.

CDR3 sequence: CSVEDLDGTVDGEQYF. DNA of the CDR3: TGCAGCGTTGAAGATCTTGACGGGACAGTAGACGGCGAGCAGTACTTC. The V call is TRBV29-1, the J call TRBJ2-7; 7 bases match TRBD1. Germline lookup yields CDR1 SQVTM and CDR2 ANQGSEA. CDR3 size: 16 residues. V shed 0 bases, J shed 6 bases, and the junction held 14 bases outside the gene matches.

In regard to this clone: This same CDR3 is encoded by further DNA sequences in the sample. This chain connects TRBV10-3 to TRBJ2-3; D is perhaps TRBD1 (6 bases). Germline V gene lookup returns CDR1 ENHRY and CDR2 SYGVKD. This CDR3 has 14 amino acids. The V gene lost 4 bases and the J gene lost 0 bases, with 8 bases spanning the gap. CDR3 sequence (DNA): TGTGCCATCAGTGTAGGGGGAAGCACAGATACGCAGTATTTT. Amino acid sequence: CAISVGGSTDTQYF.

The genes are TRBV30 and TRBJ1-5; possibly TRBD1 for D (5 bases). The germline V gene has CDR1 GTSNPN and CDR2 SVGIG (reference sequence). This CDR3 has 17 amino acids. The V and J ends lost 2 bases and 4 bases respectively, with 21 bases between them. The CDR3 nucleotides read TGTGCCTGGAGTCCTCCGTTGGGGGGGAGCAAAAATCAGCCCCAGCATTTT. Encoded protein: CAWSPPLGGSKNQPQHF.

This rearrangement joins TRBV19 to TRBJ1-5, with 8 bases fitting TRBD1. J gave up 7 bases and V 6 bases, and 8 bases lay outside the gene matches. CDR1 and CDR2 from the germline V gene are LNHDA and SQIVND (reference sequence). There are 14 residues in the CDR3. The CDR3 region has the DNA TGTGCCAGTAGGTTACAGGGGGTCCGACAGCCCCAGCATTTT. As protein: CASRLQGVRQPQHF.

The chain uses TRBV7-6 and TRBJ2-5, with D tentatively TRBD1 (6 bases). Germline CDR1 reads SGHVS; CDR2 reads FNYEAQ. The germline V and J ends were trimmed by 5 bases and 5 bases, with 15 bases remaining between them. The CDR3 covers 14 residues. CDR3 sequence reads: CASSDRGQGETQYF. CDR3 bases: TGTGCCAGCAGCGACCGGGGCCAGGGGGAGACCCAGTACTTC. The entire variable domain, with the rest obtained from reference TRBV7-6 and TRBJ2-5, is as follows: GAGVSQSPRYKVTKRGQDVALRCDPISGHVSLYWYRQALGQGPEFLTYFNYEAQQDKSGLPNDRFSAERPEGSISTLTIQRTEQRDSAMYRCASSDRGQGETQYFGPGTRLLVL.

The J gene is TRBJ1-5, the V gene TRBV28, with a weak D call TRBD1 (5 bases). V was cut by 0 bases and J by 5 bases, with 11 bases left in between. The CDR3 length is 15 residues. Germline V lookup: CDR1 MDHEN, CDR2 SYDVKM. CDR3 in DNA: TGTGCCAGCAGTTTATGGGGGGGAAGATATCAGCCCCAGCATTTT. Residues: CASSLWGGRYQPQHF.

The rearrangement joins TRBV2 to TRBJ2-7; 7 nucleotides agree with TRBD1. Germline CDR1 is SNHLY and CDR2 is FYNNEI. CDR3 length: 16 amino acids. V shed 2 bases and J 1 base; nucleotides not matched to a gene: 8. CDR3: CASSERGRPSSYEQYF. The CDR3 nucleotides are TGTGCCAGCAGTGAAAGGGGGCGCCCCTCTTCCTACGAGCAGTACTTC.

For this clone: An end of the junction differs from the germline gene, which may be a read error. This chain connects TRBV7-9 to TRBJ1-1, with 9 bases matching TRBD1. This CDR3 region has 15 residues. Germline V gene sequence: CDR1 SEHNR, CDR2 FQNEAQ (reference sequence). CDR3: CSSSRDRAVNTEAFF. The CDR3 DNA is TGTTCCAGCAGCAGGGACAGGGCAGTGAACACTGAAGCTTTCTTT.